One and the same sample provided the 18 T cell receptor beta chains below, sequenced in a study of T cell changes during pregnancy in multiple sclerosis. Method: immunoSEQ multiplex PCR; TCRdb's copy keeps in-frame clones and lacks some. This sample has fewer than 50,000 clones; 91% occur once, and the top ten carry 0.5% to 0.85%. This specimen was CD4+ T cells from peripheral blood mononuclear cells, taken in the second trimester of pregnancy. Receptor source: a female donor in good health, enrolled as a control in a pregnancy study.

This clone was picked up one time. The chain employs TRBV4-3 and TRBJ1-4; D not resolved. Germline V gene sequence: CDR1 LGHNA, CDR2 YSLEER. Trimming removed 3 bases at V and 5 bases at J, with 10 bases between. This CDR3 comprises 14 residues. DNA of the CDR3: TGCGCCAGCAGCCACGGCCGGGGAAATGAAAAACTGTTTTTT. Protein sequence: CASSHGRGNEKLFF.

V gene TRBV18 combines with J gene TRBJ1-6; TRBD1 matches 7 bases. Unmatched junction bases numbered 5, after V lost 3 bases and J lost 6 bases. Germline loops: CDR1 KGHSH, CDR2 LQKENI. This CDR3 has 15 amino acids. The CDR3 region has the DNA TGTGCCAGCTCACCCTCGGGACAGATTAATTCACCCCTCCACTTT. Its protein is CASSPSGQINSPLHF.

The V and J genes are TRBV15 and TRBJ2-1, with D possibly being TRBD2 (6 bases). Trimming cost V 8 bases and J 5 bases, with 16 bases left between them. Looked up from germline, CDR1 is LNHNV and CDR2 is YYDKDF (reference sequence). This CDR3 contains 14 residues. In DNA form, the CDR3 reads TGTGCCACCTCCCGAAGGAGGGATCACAATGAGCAGTTCTTC. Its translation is CATSRRRDHNEQFF.

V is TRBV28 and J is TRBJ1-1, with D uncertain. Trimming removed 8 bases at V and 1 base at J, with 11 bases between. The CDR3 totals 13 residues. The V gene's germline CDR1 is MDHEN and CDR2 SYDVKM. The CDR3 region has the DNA TGTGCCAGCGAGAGGCGTGAGAACACTGAAGCTTTCTTT. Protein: CASERRENTEAFF.

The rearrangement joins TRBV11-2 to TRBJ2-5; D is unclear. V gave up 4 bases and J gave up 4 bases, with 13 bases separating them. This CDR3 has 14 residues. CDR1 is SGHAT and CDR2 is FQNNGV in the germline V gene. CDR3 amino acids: CASSSIKLGETQYF. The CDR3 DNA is TGTGCCAGCAGCTCCATCAAACTTGGAGAGACCCAGTACTTC.

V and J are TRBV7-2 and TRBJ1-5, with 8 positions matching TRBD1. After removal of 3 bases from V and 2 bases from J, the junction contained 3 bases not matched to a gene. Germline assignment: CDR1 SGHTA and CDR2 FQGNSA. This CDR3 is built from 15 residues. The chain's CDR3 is CASSFQGAGNQPQHF. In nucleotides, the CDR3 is TGTGCCAGCAGCTTTCAGGGGGCTGGCAATCAGCCCCAGCATTTT.

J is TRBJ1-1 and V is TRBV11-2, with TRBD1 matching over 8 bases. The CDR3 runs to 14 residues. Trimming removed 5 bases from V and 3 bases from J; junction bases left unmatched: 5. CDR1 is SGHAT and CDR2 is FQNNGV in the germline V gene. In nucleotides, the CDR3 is TGTGCCAGCAGCATCACAGGGGGGGACACTGAAGCTTTCTTT. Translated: CASSITGGDTEAFF.

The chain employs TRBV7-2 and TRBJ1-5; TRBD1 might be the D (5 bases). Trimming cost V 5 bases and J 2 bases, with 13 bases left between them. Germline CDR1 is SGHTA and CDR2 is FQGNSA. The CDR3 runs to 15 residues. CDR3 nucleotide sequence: TGTGCCAGCAGCCAACAGGAGATAGGCAATCAGCCCCAGCATTTT. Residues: CASSQQEIGNQPQHF.

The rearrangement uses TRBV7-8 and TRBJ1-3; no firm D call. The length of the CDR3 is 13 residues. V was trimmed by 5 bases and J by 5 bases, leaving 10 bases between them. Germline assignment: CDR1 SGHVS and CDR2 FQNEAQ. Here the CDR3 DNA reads TGTGCCAGCAGCGCTGACATAAGAAACACCATATATTTT. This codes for CASSADIRNTIYF.

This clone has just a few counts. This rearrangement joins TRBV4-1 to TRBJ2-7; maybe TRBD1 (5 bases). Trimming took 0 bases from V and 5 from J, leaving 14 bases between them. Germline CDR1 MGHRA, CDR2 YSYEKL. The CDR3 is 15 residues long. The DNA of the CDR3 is TGCGCCAGCAGCCAAGATCGGGTCAGGGTGAACGAGCAGTACTTC. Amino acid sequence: CASSQDRVRVNEQYF.

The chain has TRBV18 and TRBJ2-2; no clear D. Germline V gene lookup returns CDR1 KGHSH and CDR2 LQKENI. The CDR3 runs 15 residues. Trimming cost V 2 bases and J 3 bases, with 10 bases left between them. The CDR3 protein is CASSPGGVDTGELFF. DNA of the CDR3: TGTGCCAGCTCACCAGGCGGAGTAGACACCGGGGAGCTGTTTTTT. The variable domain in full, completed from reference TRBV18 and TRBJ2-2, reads NAGVMQNPRHLVRRRGQEARLRCSPMKGHSHVYWYRQLPEEGLKFMVYLQKENIIDESGMPKERFSAEFPKEGPSILRIQQVVRGDSAAYFCASSPGGVDTGELFFGEGSRLTVL.

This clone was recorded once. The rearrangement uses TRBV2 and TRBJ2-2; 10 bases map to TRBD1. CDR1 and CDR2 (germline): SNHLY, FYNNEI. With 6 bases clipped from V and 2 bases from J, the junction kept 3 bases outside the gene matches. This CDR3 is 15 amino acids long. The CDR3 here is CASRRTGGNTGELFF. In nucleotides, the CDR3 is TGTGCCAGCAGAAGGACAGGGGGTAACACCGGGGAGCTGTTTTTT.

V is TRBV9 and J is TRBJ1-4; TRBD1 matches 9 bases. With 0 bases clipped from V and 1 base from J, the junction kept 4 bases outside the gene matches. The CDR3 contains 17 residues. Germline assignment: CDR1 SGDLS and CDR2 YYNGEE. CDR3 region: CASSVGGQGGTNEKLFF. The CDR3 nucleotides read TGTGCCAGCAGCGTAGGGGGACAGGGTGGAACTAATGAAAAACTGTTTTTT.

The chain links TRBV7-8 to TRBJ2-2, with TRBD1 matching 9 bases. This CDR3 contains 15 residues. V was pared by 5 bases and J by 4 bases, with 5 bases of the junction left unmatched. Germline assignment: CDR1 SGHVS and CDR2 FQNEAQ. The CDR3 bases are TGTGCCAGCAGCCGGACAGGGGCCATCACCGGGGAGCTGTTTTTT. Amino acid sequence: CASSRTGAITGELFF.

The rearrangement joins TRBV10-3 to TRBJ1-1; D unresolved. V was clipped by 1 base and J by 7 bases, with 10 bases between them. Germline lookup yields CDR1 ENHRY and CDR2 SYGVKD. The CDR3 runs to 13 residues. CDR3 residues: CAISELSGNEAFF. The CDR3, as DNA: TGTGCCATCAGTGAGTTGAGCGGAAATGAAGCTTTCTTT.

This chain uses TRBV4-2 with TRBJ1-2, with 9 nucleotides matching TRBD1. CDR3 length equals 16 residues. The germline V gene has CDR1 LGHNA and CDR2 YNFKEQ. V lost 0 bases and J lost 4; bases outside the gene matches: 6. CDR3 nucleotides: TGTGCCAGCAGCCAAGAGGGGACAGGGTCCAGCTATGGCTACACCTTC. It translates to CASSQEGTGSSYGYTF.

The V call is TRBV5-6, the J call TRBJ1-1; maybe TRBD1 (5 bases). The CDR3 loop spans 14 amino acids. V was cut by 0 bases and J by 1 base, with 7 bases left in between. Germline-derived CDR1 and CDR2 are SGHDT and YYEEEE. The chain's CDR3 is CASSLGQSNTEAFF. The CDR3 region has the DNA TGTGCCAGCAGCTTGGGACAGTCGAACACTGAAGCTTTCTTT.

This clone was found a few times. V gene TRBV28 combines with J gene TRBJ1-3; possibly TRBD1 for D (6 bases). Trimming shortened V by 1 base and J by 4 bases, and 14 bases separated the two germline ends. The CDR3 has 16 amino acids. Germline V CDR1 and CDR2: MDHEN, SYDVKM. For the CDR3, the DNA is TGTGCCAGCAGTTTATCGGGAACAGGGTTGGGAAACACCATATATTTT. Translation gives CASSLSGTGLGNTIYF.